This T cell receptor (beta chain) appears in the sequencing data of a study of post-analysis software for immune sequencing data. General study points: Relative to controls, patients had five TRBV segments at higher frequency, with TRBV5-6, TRBV5-1 and TRBV20-1 among these.

About this clonotype itself: The antigen remains undetermined. A read error may account for a junction end that differs from germline.

Tagging with unique molecular identifiers was a feature of the TCR beta cDNA libraries. TCRdb reprocessed the PCR reads with MiXCR, giving one entry per CDR3 protein. There are 650,000 to 900,000 distinct CDR3 sequences in the sample; 46% occur only once, and around 4.7% lies in the top ten. The CDR3 runs 15 residues. CDR1 is SGHKS, CDR2 YYEKEE, per germline (reference sequence). The chain recombines TRBV5-5 with TRBJ1-1; maybe TRBD1 (5 bases). The specimen was blood. The TCR was taken from a girl aged 10-17 years with multiple sclerosis. The DNA for the CDR3 is TGTACCAGCAGCCCCCTATTTGGGGGGAACACTGAAGCTTTCTTT. Translated: CTSSPLFGGNTEAFF. Using reference TRBV5-5 and TRBJ1-1 for the parts outside the CDR3, the full variable domain is DAGVTQSPTHLIKTRGQQVTLRCSPISGHKSVSWYQQVLGQGPQFIFQYYEKEERGRGNFPDRFSARQFPNYSSELNVNALLLGDSALYLCTSSPLFGGNTEAFFGQGTRLTVV.